This T cell receptor beta chain originates from a study of blood T cell repertoires in COVID-19 (dated by TCRdb to 2020 to 2022). Regarding the study in general: The collaborator samples originated in the United States, Italy and Spain and spanned the acute and convalescent phases of COVID-19. Samples came from the ongoing ImmuneRACE study (first 160 participants) plus 1,254 subjects from 6 global collaborators. Deeply sampled blood TCRbeta repertoires from subjects exposed to, actively infected with, or recovered from COVID-19 were included in the dataset. The sample metadata nearly always contained a de-identified subject ID, COVID-19 status, age in years and sex. A freely available public database, intended as a resource for researchers studying the immune response to SARS-CoV-2, is where the repertoires were released. The material from the prospective study consisted of cDNA or gDNA derived from T cells, B-cell-depleted T cells, or PBMCs. Where HLA class I and class II types were available, the types were taken from metadata supplied by the sample provider, not from assay-based typing. What the research found in general, with its limitations: How much clinical and demographic metadata was included differed by source and by participant, and the metadata was provided uncurated.

Whole blood was collected in K2EDTA tubes by collaborating institutions according to the institutions' own protocols. Collaborator samples were shipped for TCRbeta analysis as frozen whole blood, isolated PBMCs, or DNA extracted from either sample type. TCRbeta CDR3 regions were amplified from genomic DNA using the immunoSEQ Assay, a bias-controlled multiplex PCR. On the authors' methods: Within the assay, amplification of reference gene primers was used to estimate how many nucleated cells each sample contained. To quantify the absolute abundance of each unique TCRbeta CDR3 rearrangement, sequence reads were collapsed and filtered. For each sample, productive Simpson clonality was calculated as the square root of Simpson's diversity index over productive rearrangements. Here the immuneACCESS table is served through TCRdb, limited to in-frame sequences with V and J called. Missing clones are a known gap in these copies; in checked studies unresolved V genes cover under half, and the rest lacks a known reason. V, J and clone size reflect that table, while D and trimming were determined from the DNA. Within this sample are 20,000 or so clones, with roughly 85% of them counted one time only. The ten biggest clones cover 9% to 15% of the sample.

This clone was seen once. Its antigen has not been determined. Qualities for individual bases were not recorded, and no much larger clone is one base off. From cysteine to phenylalanine, the CDR3 is 12 amino acids long. Solely the CDR3 DNA is kept, with 36 bases framed from the first base. V is reduced by 6 bases and J by 8 bases, leaving a spacing of 12 bases between them. For CDR1 and CDR2, the germline V gene lists MDHEN and SYDVKM. Recombination connected TRBV28 to TRBJ2-3, with an unclear D gene assignment. The sequenced sample consisted of peripheral blood. The sequence came from a woman older than 75 with active or convalescent COVID-19. The sequenced DNA is TGTGCCAGCAGCCGGTTTCGCGGTACGCAGTATTTT. Translated, this gives CASSRFRGTQYF.